A single sample gave rise to the 23 T cell receptor beta chains below, sequenced in a study of T-cell memory formation after mild COVID-19. One entry per CDR3 protein, called by TCRdb with MiXCR from the 5' RACE reads. The sample has fewer than 700,000 distinct CDR3 sequences, less than 25% seen once. Sequencing was done on a sample of PBMCs or a T cell subset sorted from them (not recorded which). The receptors shown here come from an adult woman who had mild COVID-19 (a few samples of this study predate the infection). Cell type and time point are not known.

The V call is TRBV12-3 or TRBV12-4, the J call TRBJ2-3, with 7 bases identical to TRBD1. This CDR3 comprises 14 residues. Trimming removed 8 bases from V and 6 bases from J; junction bases left unmatched: 11. Here the CDR3 reads CASGYGARGDTQYF. The DNA for the CDR3 is TGTGCCAGCGGATACGGCGCCAGGGGGGATACGCAGTATTTT.

The chain combines TRBV5-5 with TRBJ2-3, with D possibly matching TRBD2 (5 bases). This CDR3 contains 13 residues. Trimming removed 4 bases from V and 6 bases from J, with 12 bases in between. Germline values: CDR1 SGHKS, CDR2 YYEKEE (reference sequence). The CDR3 region has the DNA TGTGCCAGCAGCACCGGCCGAGGGGATACGCAGTATTTT. Its translation: CASSTGRGDTQYF.

The genes are TRBV15 and TRBJ2-2, with TRBD2 identical over 14 bases. Germline loops: CDR1 LNHNV, CDR2 YYDKDF (reference sequence). There are 16 residues in the CDR3. Trimming cost V 8 bases and J 4 bases; bases outside gene matches: 6. CDR3 in DNA: TGTGCCACCTGTCCGGGACTAGCGGGAGTCACCGGGGAGCTGTTTTTT. It specifies CATCPGLAGVTGELFF.

This clonotype occurred a few times. The chain carries TRBV15 and TRBJ1-6, with 7 bases that match TRBD1. With V trimmed by 5 bases and J by 8 bases, 9 bases remained unmatched. Germline CDR1 and CDR2: LNHNV and YYDKDF (reference sequence). The CDR3 is 15 amino acids. The CDR3 region is CATSVPTGPDSPLHF. CDR3 nucleotides: TGTGCCACCAGCGTTCCGACAGGGCCTGATTCACCCCTCCACTTT. The complete variable domain, with remaining parts taken from reference TRBV15 and TRBJ1-6, reads DAMVIQNPRYQVTQFGKPVTLSCSQTLNHNVMYWYQQKSSQAPKLLFHYYDKDFNNEADTPDNFQSRRPNTSFCFLDIRSPGLGDTAMYLCATSVPTGPDSPLHFGNGTRLTVT.

The gene calls are TRBV6-2 or TRBV6-3 and TRBJ2-1; D is perhaps TRBD2 (6 bases). CDR3 size: 13 residues. V lost 6 bases, J lost 8 bases, and 14 bases lay in between. Germline values: CDR1 MNHEY, CDR2 SVGEGT. The CDR3 nucleotides are TGTGCCAGCAGCTGGGGACTGGCTTATGAGCAGTTCTTC. The encoded protein is CASSWGLAYEQFF.

J is TRBJ2-2 and V is TRBV9, with D maybe TRBD1 (5 bases). The CDR3 length is 22 residues. CDR1 is SGDLS and CDR2 is YYNGEE in the germline V gene. V lost 0 bases, J lost 0 bases, and 27 bases lay in between. The CDR3 DNA sequence: TGTGCCAGCAGCGTAGAGACAGATGAACAGGACATTGGCTTTGCGAACACCGGGGAGCTGTTTTTT. This sequence encodes CASSVETDEQDIGFANTGELFF.

This clonotype was seen repeatedly, ten times or more. The chain carries TRBV9 and TRBJ1-2, with D hard to call. Trimming took off 5 bases at V and 2 bases at J, with 10 bases between the two ends. This CDR3 is 13 amino acids long. Germline CDR1 SGDLS, CDR2 YYNGEE. CDR3 bases: TGTGCCAGCAGTCCCGACATGAACTATGGCTACACCTTC. It translates to CASSPDMNYGYTF.

This clonotype showed up many times. This rearrangement joins TRBV18 to TRBJ2-1; 14 nucleotides agree with TRBD2. Per the germline V gene, CDR1 is KGHSH and CDR2 is LQKENI. Unmatched junction bases numbered 3, after V lost 2 bases and J lost 0 bases. CDR3 length: 18 residues. CDR3 DNA: TGTGCCAGCTCACCAGGACTAGCGGGGGGCCCCTCCTACAATGAGCAGTTCTTC. As protein: CASSPGLAGGPSYNEQFF.

In DNA form, the CDR3 reads TGTGCCAGCAGACATCCGGGACTAGCGGGAGAGAACACCGGGGAGCTGTTTTTT. Encoded protein: CASRHPGLAGENTGELFF. The chain joins TRBV7-8 to TRBJ2-2; TRBD2 aligns across 14 bases. Unmatched junction bases numbered 7, after V lost 6 bases and J lost 1 base. Germline lookup yields CDR1 SGHVS and CDR2 FQNEAQ. The CDR3 totals 18 residues. Based on the CDR3 plus reference TRBV7-8 and TRBJ2-2, the full variable domain is GAGVSQSPRYKVAKRGQDVALRCDPISGHVSLFWYQQALGQGPEFLTYFQNEAQLDKSGLPSDRFFAERPEGSVSTLKIQRTQQEDSAVYLCASRHPGLAGENTGELFFGEGSRLTVL.

This chain joins TRBV12-3 or TRBV12-4 and TRBJ1-1; no clear D. Deletions cut 6 bases from V and 1 base from J, with 15 bases between. The CDR3 is 15 amino acids. The CDR3 here is CASSLATARNTEAFF. The DNA of the CDR3 is TGTGCCAGCAGCCTGGCGACGGCGAGGAACACTGAAGCTTTCTTT.

The genes are TRBV12-3 or TRBV12-4 and TRBJ2-3; the match to TRBD2 covers 9 bases. V dropped 5 bases and J dropped 5; count of bases not matched to a gene: 11. The CDR3 consists of 16 residues. The CDR3 loop reads CASSPVGGRALDTQYF. CDR3 in DNA: TGTGCCAGCAGTCCCGTGGGCGGGAGGGCCTTAGATACGCAGTATTTT.

This clonotype has only a few counts. The chain couples TRBV27 to TRBJ2-1, with D unclear. This CDR3 contains 13 residues. Germline V gene lookup returns CDR1 MNHEY and CDR2 SMNVEV (reference sequence). The V end lost 8 bases, the J end lost 1 base, and 9 bases lay between the germline ends. The CDR3 region is CASQDGSYNEQFF. DNA for the CDR3: TGTGCCAGCCAAGACGGGTCCTACAATGAGCAGTTCTTC.

The chain is built from TRBV7-3 and TRBJ2-3; D may be TRBD1 or TRBD2 (6 bases each). This CDR3 comprises 16 residues. V lost 5 bases, J lost 0 bases, and 15 bases lay in between. Germline V gene data show CDR1 as SGHTA and CDR2 as FQGTGA. DNA of the CDR3: TGTGCCAGCAGCGAAAATCCGGGGGCTAGCACAGATACGCAGTATTTT. Protein: CASSENPGASTDTQYF.

This clonotype has a handful of counts. J is TRBJ2-7 and V is TRBV7-9; TRBD2 is a possible D gene (5 bases). The CDR3 length is 17 residues. V shed 1 base and J shed 6 bases, with 22 bases lying between them. Germline V gene sequence: CDR1 SEHNR, CDR2 FQNEAQ (reference sequence). CDR3 DNA: TGTGCCAGCAGCTTAGGCAGGCTATTTCGGCAGGCGGGCGAGCAGTACTTC. This translates into CASSLGRLFRQAGEQYF.

This clonotype was seen a few times. The V and J genes are TRBV7-2 and TRBJ2-7; 10 nucleotides match TRBD2. Per germline, CDR1 SGHTA and CDR2 FQGNSA. V was pared by 0 bases and J by 4 bases, with 6 bases of the junction left unmatched. CDR3 length: 16 residues. The chain's CDR3 is CASSLAATSGHYEQYF. As DNA, the CDR3 is TGTGCCAGCAGCTTAGCGGCGACTAGCGGGCATTACGAGCAGTACTTC.

The V gene is TRBV5-1, the J gene TRBJ2-7, with TRBD1 as a possible D gene (6 bases). This CDR3 is built from 13 residues. Trimming left V 6 bases short and J 4 bases short, with 14 bases between. Germline lookup yields CDR1 SGHRS and CDR2 YFSETQ. The CDR3 protein is CASTGQSLYEQYF. CDR3 DNA: TGCGCCAGCACAGGACAGAGCCTGTACGAGCAGTACTTC.

The chain couples TRBV30 to TRBJ1-1, with D possibly being TRBD1 (5 bases). V was cut by 2 bases and J by 2 bases, with 12 bases left in between. CDR1 is GTSNPN and CDR2 is SVGIG in the germline V gene (reference sequence). The CDR3 consists of 14 residues. CDR3 DNA sequence: TGTGCCTGGAGTCTATGGGGGATAAACACTGAAGCTTTCTTT. Its protein is CAWSLWGINTEAFF.

The J gene is TRBJ2-7, the V gene TRBV5-1, with TRBD1 matching 8 bases. Germline V lookup: CDR1 SGHRS, CDR2 YFSETQ. This CDR3 is 14 amino acids long. J was trimmed by 2 bases and V by 0 bases; bases with no gene match: 1. Here the CDR3 reads CASSLDRGAYEQYF. The CDR3 DNA is TGCGCCAGCAGCTTGGACAGGGGGGCCTACGAGCAGTACTTC. The whole variable domain, filled in from reference TRBV5-1 and TRBJ2-7, reads KAGVTQTPRYLIKTRGQQVTLSCSPISGHRSVSWYQQTPGQGLQFLFEYFSETQRNKGNFPGRFSGRQFSNSRSEMNVSTLELGDSALYLCASSLDRGAYEQYFGPGTRLTVT.

In this sample, this clonotype turned up once. The V and J genes are TRBV15 and TRBJ2-3; no clear D gene. Trimming shortened V by 1 base and J by 4 bases, and 9 bases separated the two germline ends. The germline CDR1 and CDR2 sequences are LNHNV and YYDKDF (reference sequence). The CDR3 consists of 14 residues. The CDR3 here is CATSRVSGADTQYF. CDR3 in DNA: TGTGCCACCAGCAGAGTTAGTGGCGCAGATACGCAGTATTTT.

This clonotype was counted between two and nine times. The chain couples TRBV18 to TRBJ1-1; 7 nucleotides line up with TRBD1. J lost 2 bases, V lost 8 bases, and 8 bases had no gene match. The CDR3 length is 14 residues. Germline assignment: CDR1 KGHSH and CDR2 LQKENI. CDR3 in DNA: TGTGCCAGCGCGGACAGGTCTTTAAACACTGAAGCTTTCTTT. This sequence encodes CASADRSLNTEAFF.

The chain uses TRBV9 and TRBJ2-3; a possible D gene is TRBD2 (5 bases). The CDR3 is 15 residues long. The germline V and J ends were trimmed by 0 bases and 4 bases, with 12 bases remaining between them. The germline V gene has CDR1 SGDLS and CDR2 YYNGEE. The CDR3 region has the DNA TGTGCCAGCAGCGTAGGAGGGAGCGGCCCAGATACGCAGTATTTT. As protein: CASSVGGSGPDTQYF.

Details on this clonotype: One junction end disagrees with the germline gene, perhaps due to a read error. V and J are TRBV7-7 and TRBJ1-5; D ambiguous. CDR1 and CDR2 (germline): SSHAT, FNYEAQ (reference sequence). The CDR3 extends over 16 amino acids. The CDR3 is CASSQIGPLVDQPQHF. Written as DNA, the CDR3 is TGTGCTAGCAGCCAGATCGGCCCGTTAGTCGATCAGCCCCAGCATTTT.

A few counts support this clonotype. This chain uses TRBV7-2 with TRBJ2-5, with TRBD2 identical over 15 bases. Losses at the gene ends were 3 bases for V and 2 bases for J; bases not matched to a gene: 22. Germline V CDR1 and CDR2: SGHTA, FQGNSA. This CDR3 spans 23 amino acids. CDR3 loop: CASSFSSYPGLAGGGHGQETQYF. CDR3 DNA sequence: TGTGCCAGCAGCTTTAGTAGCTACCCGGGACTAGCGGGAGGAGGGCACGGTCAAGAGACCCAGTACTTC.